The 23 T cell receptor beta chains given below trace back to one sample, sequenced in a study of blood T cell repertoires in COVID-19. Sequenced by immunoSEQ multiplex PCR; TCRdb stores in-frame clones only, minus some. The sample has more than 45,000 clones, around nine tenths seen once. The source material was peripheral blood. All receptors derive from a man aged 70-80 years with acute or convalescent COVID-19.

The chain recombines TRBV27 with TRBJ1-1, with D possibly TRBD1 on 6 matching bases. There are 14 residues in the CDR3. Trimming pared 7 bases from V and 2 bases from J, leaving 14 bases between. Looked up from germline, CDR1 is MNHEY and CDR2 is SMNVEV (reference sequence). CDR3 protein: CASTTGYGNTEAFF. In DNA, the CDR3 is TGTGCCAGCACCACAGGGTATGGAAACACTGAAGCTTTCTTT.

This chain uses TRBV6-2 or TRBV6-3 with TRBJ2-7; 7 bases match TRBD1. The germline V gene has CDR1 MNHEY and CDR2 SVGEGT. V trimming: 2 bases; J trimming: 6 bases; junction bases outside the gene matches: 10. CDR3 length equals 15 residues. The CDR3 here is CASSYPDRLRIEQYF. CDR3 DNA: TGTGCCAGCAGTTACCCGGACAGGTTGAGGATCGAGCAGTACTTC.

The chain links TRBV19 to TRBJ1-4, with a tentative D call TRBD1 (5 bases). Germline V gene data show CDR1 as LNHDA and CDR2 as SQIVND (reference sequence). Trimming removed 3 bases at V and 7 bases at J, with 12 bases between. The CDR3 spans 14 residues. DNA of the CDR3: TGTGCCAGTAGTATTGGCCAGGGCGGTGAAAAACTGTTTTTT. This gives the protein CASSIGQGGEKLFF.

V and J are TRBV19 and TRBJ1-2, with TRBD1 matching over 7 bases. Looked up from germline, CDR1 is LNHDA and CDR2 is SQIVND (reference sequence). This CDR3 contains 13 residues. The junction had 5 bases not matched to a gene; V was cut back by 7 bases and J by 3 bases. The CDR3 sequence is CASTRQGYYGYTF. CDR3 nucleotides: TGTGCCAGTACTCGACAGGGATACTATGGCTACACCTTC.

The chain links TRBV10-2 to TRBJ2-4; TRBD2 aligns across 8 bases. V lost 4 bases and J lost 0; bases outside the gene matches: 8. Germline loops: CDR1 WSHSY, CDR2 SAAADI. This CDR3 contains 17 residues. CDR3 loop: CASSAAGAIIAKNIQYF. CDR3 in DNA: TGCGCCAGCAGTGCAGCGGGGGCCATCATAGCCAAAAACATTCAGTACTTC.

The chain links TRBV29-1 to TRBJ1-1; 7 bases map to TRBD1. The CDR3 length is 14 residues. Trimming removed 3 bases from V and 1 base from J; junction bases left unmatched: 5. CDR1 is SQVTM and CDR2 is ANQGSEA in the germline V gene. The CDR3 loop reads CSVDSRQGNTEAFF. The CDR3 region has the DNA TGCAGCGTTGACTCCCGACAGGGGAACACTGAAGCTTTCTTT.

The chain has TRBV4-3 and TRBJ2-5; the D gene is possibly TRBD1 (5 bases). The CDR3 is made up of 16 amino acids. Germline-derived CDR1 and CDR2 are LGHNA and YSLEER. V was shortened by 7 bases and J by 0 bases, with 18 bases between the two germline ends. This CDR3 reads CASTWSETVYQETQYF. The CDR3 bases are TGCGCCAGCACCTGGTCGGAGACAGTGTACCAAGAGACCCAGTACTTC.

The chain links TRBV7-2 to TRBJ1-1; D perhaps matches TRBD1 (6 bases). The ends were cut back, 3 bases at V and 11 bases at J, with 13 bases in the middle. This CDR3 is 12 amino acids long. The germline V gene encodes CDR1 SGHTA and CDR2 FQGNSA. The CDR3 loop is CASSFIQGEAFF. Here the CDR3 DNA reads TGTGCCAGCAGCTTCATACAGGGAGAGGCTTTCTTT.

The chain employs TRBV19 and TRBJ2-1; 11 bases align to TRBD2. CDR3 length: 15 residues. Germline V gene sequence: CDR1 LNHDA, CDR2 SQIVND (reference sequence). Unmatched junction bases numbered 4, after V lost 3 bases and J lost 6 bases. The CDR3 is CASSILAGGLNEQFF. CDR3 coding DNA: TGTGCCAGTAGTATCCTAGCGGGGGGCCTCAATGAGCAGTTCTTC.

This chain links TRBV29-1 with TRBJ2-4; 8 positions match TRBD1. V dropped 3 bases and J dropped 11; count of bases not matched to a gene: 9. CDR1 SQVTM and CDR2 ANQGSEA come from the germline V gene. The CDR3 spans 13 residues. The CDR3 DNA reads TGCAGCGTTGAGGGACAGGAGGACTTCCTTCAGTACTTC. It yields the protein CSVEGQEDFLQYF.

V and J are TRBV14 and TRBJ2-1, with D possibly matching TRBD1 (6 bases). CDR1 is SGHDN, CDR2 FVKESK, per germline. V lost 4 bases, J lost 5 bases, and 15 bases lay in between. The CDR3 is made up of 15 amino acids. The CDR3: CASSPRTVSHNEQFF. CDR3 coding DNA: TGTGCCAGCAGCCCGCGGACAGTCAGCCACAATGAGCAGTTCTTC.

The CDR3 loop is CASSQTGANEKLFF. The CDR3 nucleotides read TGTGCCAGCAGCCAGACCGGAGCTAATGAAAAACTGTTTTTT. The genes are TRBV4-2 and TRBJ1-4; D is unclear. Looked up from germline, CDR1 is LGHNA and CDR2 is YNFKEQ. The length of the CDR3 is 14 residues. V was clipped by 3 bases and J by 3 bases, with 8 bases between them.

This chain joins TRBV19 and TRBJ1-1; 7 bases map to TRBD1. Germline CDR1 is LNHDA and CDR2 is SQIVND (reference sequence). Trimming removed 3 bases from V and 2 bases from J; junction bases left unmatched: 9. The CDR3 has 16 amino acids. CDR3 in DNA: TGTGCCAGTAGTATCTACCTGACAGGGCTTAACACTGAAGCTTTCTTT. This codes for CASSIYLTGLNTEAFF.

The V and J genes are TRBV5-1 and TRBJ2-1; 11 bases map to TRBD1. The CDR3 contains 15 residues. The germline V gene encodes CDR1 SGHRS and CDR2 YFSETQ. Losses at the gene ends were 3 bases for V and 6 bases for J; bases not matched to a gene: 5. The CDR3 loop reads CASSWTGTGGNEQFF. CDR3 DNA sequence: TGCGCCAGCAGCTGGACCGGGACAGGGGGCAATGAGCAGTTCTTC.

The V gene is TRBV20-1, the J gene TRBJ2-7; 7 nucleotides agree with TRBD1. The V gene's germline CDR1 is DFQATT and CDR2 SNEGSKA (reference sequence). CDR3 size: 15 residues. V trimming: 3 bases; J trimming: 3 bases; junction bases outside the gene matches: 11. DNA of the CDR3: TGCAGTGCTAGTAACCGACAGGGCGCGGGCTACGAGCAGTACTTC. Protein sequence: CSASNRQGAGYEQYF.

The rearrangement joins TRBV28 to TRBJ1-4; D possibly corresponds to TRBD1 (6 bases). This CDR3 comprises 18 residues. Deletions cut 6 bases from V and 0 bases from J, with 20 bases between. CDR1 is MDHEN and CDR2 is SYDVKM in the germline V gene. The CDR3: CASRPTPDRFATNEKLFF. In DNA, the CDR3 is TGTGCCAGCAGGCCCACTCCCGACAGGTTCGCAACTAATGAAAAACTGTTTTTT.

The chain uses TRBV5-4 and TRBJ2-7; D ambiguous. Looked up from germline, CDR1 is SGHNT and CDR2 is YYREEE (reference sequence). The CDR3 is 15 residues long. V dropped 4 bases and J dropped 2 bases, with 16 bases sitting between them. The CDR3 protein is CASSTSGLGTYEQYF. The CDR3 DNA is TGTGCCAGCAGCACATCCGGATTGGGCACCTACGAGCAGTACTTC.

V and J are TRBV9 and TRBJ2-4; 7 bases agree with TRBD2. Germline loops: CDR1 SGDLS, CDR2 YYNGEE. Germline trimming cut 4 bases from V and 6 bases from J; bases unmatched to any gene: 10. The CDR3 consists of 15 residues. The CDR3 nucleotides read TGTGCCAGCAGCTTCGGGGTTCCGGGGGGAAACATTCAGTACTTC. Translated: CASSFGVPGGNIQYF. Full variable domain (outside the CDR3, taken from reference TRBV9 and TRBJ2-4): DSGVTQTPKHLITATGQRVTLRCSPRSGDLSVYWYQQSLDQGLQFLIQYYNGEERAKGNILERFSAQQFPDLHSELNLSSLELGDSALYFCASSFGVPGGNIQYFGAGTRLSVL.

About this clone itself: Other DNA sequences in the sample encode the same CDR3. The chain couples TRBV6-6 to TRBJ2-2; D remains unclear. V was pared by 3 bases and J by 7 bases, with 9 bases between. This CDR3 contains 13 residues. Germline V gene sequence: CDR1 MNHNY, CDR2 SVGAGI (reference sequence). The CDR3 reads CASSYGSGGELFF. The CDR3 DNA follows: TGTGCCAGCAGTTATGGTTCAGGCGGGGAGCTGTTTTTT.

With regard to this clone: Compared with germline, one end of the junction differs, possibly owing to a read error. V usage is TRBV4-3 and J usage is TRBJ1-4; 7 positions match TRBD1. The CDR3 runs to 16 residues. Germline CDR1 LGHNA, CDR2 YSLEER. The CDR3 DNA sequence: TGCGCCAGCAGTCAAGAGAGGACAGGATGGGATGAAAAACTGTTTTTT. It yields the protein CASSQERTGWDEKLFF.

The table lists this clone with a count of one. The chain joins TRBV24-1 to TRBJ1-1; D call uncertain. Germline V gene lookup returns CDR1 KGHDR and CDR2 SFDVKD. There are 13 residues in the CDR3. Trimming stripped 7 bases from V and 3 bases from J, with 11 bases between. The CDR3 DNA sequence: TGTGCCACCAGGGCGGGGTGGGACACTGAAGCTTTCTTT. Encoded protein: CATRAGWDTEAFF.

The rearrangement uses TRBV19 and TRBJ1-4; TRBD1 matches at 7 bases. V shed 3 bases, J shed 3 bases, and the junction held 4 bases outside the gene matches. In germline, CDR1 is LNHDA, CDR2 SQIVND (reference sequence). The CDR3 covers 15 residues. CDR3 residues: CASSIVQGANEKLFF. The CDR3 bases are TGTGCCAGTAGTATCGTCCAGGGGGCTAATGAAAAACTGTTTTTT.

The chain couples TRBV5-1 to TRBJ2-7; D not certain. CDR1 is SGHRS and CDR2 is YFSETQ in the germline V gene. Trimming pared 4 bases from V and 9 bases from J, leaving 17 bases between. The CDR3 is 13 residues long. The CDR3 DNA sequence: TGCGCCAGCAGCGAGGTTCCAGAATTCGGGCAGTACTTC. Translated, it gives CASSEVPEFGQYF.